These 31 T cell receptor beta chains were all obtained from the same sample, sequenced in a study of T cell changes during pregnancy in multiple sclerosis (dated by TCRdb to between 2018 and 2021). Library generation was performed with the immunoSEQ multiplex PCR assay. TCRdb's version of the immuneACCESS table is confined to in-frame rearrangements and falls short of the full clone set. An unresolved V gene accounts for under half of the shortfall where checked; the remainder is of unknown origin. Across this sample there are some 45,000 clones, with roughly 94% seen only once. The top ten constitute over 4.5% of the sample. The sample was CD8+ T cells from peripheral blood mononuclear cells, taken in the first trimester of pregnancy. The receptors shown here come from a female donor with multiple sclerosis, enrolled in a pregnancy study.

This sequence joins TRBV7-8 and TRBJ2-2; 7 bases map to TRBD1. The CDR3 consists of 18 residues. J was trimmed by 0 bases and V by 6 bases; bases with no gene match: 13. Germline V lookup: CDR1 SGHVS, CDR2 FQNEAQ. The CDR3 is CASSSERQGDPNTGELFF. The CDR3, as DNA: TGTGCCAGCAGTTCGGAAAGACAGGGAGACCCGAACACCGGGGAGCTGTTTTTT.

This chain links TRBV11-2 with TRBJ1-3; D gene ambiguous. Trimming took off 5 bases at V and 0 bases at J, with 14 bases between the two ends. Germline loops: CDR1 SGHAT, CDR2 FQNNGV. The CDR3 runs 16 residues. DNA of the CDR3: TGTGCCAGCAGCCACCGGACGGGATACTCTGGAAACACCATATATTTT. It codes for CASSHRTGYSGNTIYF.

V usage is TRBV4-3 and J usage is TRBJ2-3; 8 bases align to TRBD2. The CDR3 is made up of 17 amino acids. V lost 2 bases and J lost 3; bases outside the gene matches: 10. The germline V gene has CDR1 LGHNA and CDR2 YSLEER. CDR3 nucleotide sequence: TGCGCCAGCAGCCAAAATTCGGGGGGCGGGGGGACAGATACGCAGTATTTT. Its translation: CASSQNSGGGGTDTQYF.

The chain links TRBV6-1 to TRBJ1-1; D not certain. The CDR3 is 14 amino acids. Trimming cost V 0 bases and J 2 bases, with 7 bases left between them. CDR1 is MNHNS and CDR2 is SASEGT in the germline V gene. CDR3 amino acids: CASSEARGNTEAFF. The CDR3 nucleotides read TGTGCCAGCAGTGAAGCGCGTGGTAACACTGAAGCTTTCTTT.

V usage is TRBV5-1 and J usage is TRBJ2-7; TRBD1 matches at 9 bases. The germline CDR1 and CDR2 sequences are SGHRS and YFSETQ. This CDR3 spans 16 amino acids. V dropped 1 base and J dropped 5; count of bases not matched to a gene: 10. For the CDR3, the DNA is TGCGCCAGCAGCTTGAGGGGGGGACAGGGCCGCCACGAGCAGTACTTC. Its protein product is CASSLRGGQGRHEQYF.

The V gene is TRBV19, the J gene TRBJ2-5; D is possibly TRBD1 (5 bases). The CDR3 sequence is 12 residues long. Germline V gene sequence: CDR1 LNHDA, CDR2 SQIVND (reference sequence). V lost 10 bases, J lost 4 bases, and 13 bases lay in between. CDR3 in DNA: TGTGCCACAGGACAAGCTCCAGAGACCCAGTACTTC. Encoded protein: CATGQAPETQYF.

The V and J genes are TRBV29-1 and TRBJ2-5, with a weak D call TRBD2 (5 bases). Trimming removed 5 bases from V and 7 bases from J, with 17 bases in between. This CDR3 spans 13 amino acids. CDR1 and CDR2 (germline): SQVTM, ANQGSEA. CDR3 amino acids: CSVLRVGVATQYF. CDR3 DNA: TGCAGCGTTCTGCGGGTCGGGGTGGCGACCCAGTACTTC.

The chain is built from TRBV7-9 and TRBJ2-2; TRBD1 is a possible D gene (5 bases). This CDR3 has 14 amino acids. V was clipped by 7 bases and J by 3 bases, with 12 bases between them. The V gene's germline CDR1 is SEHNR and CDR2 FQNEAQ (reference sequence). Here the CDR3 reads CASTGQGDTGELFF. In DNA form, the CDR3 reads TGTGCCAGCACCGGGCAGGGCGACACCGGGGAGCTGTTTTTT.

The chain carries TRBV10-2 and TRBJ2-7, with D perhaps TRBD2 (6 bases). The CDR3 extends over 15 amino acids. In germline, CDR1 is WSHSY, CDR2 SAAADI. Trimming pared 4 bases from V and 3 bases from J, leaving 16 bases between. This CDR3 reads CASSVDLAPHYEQYF. DNA for the CDR3: TGCGCCAGCAGTGTCGATCTAGCGCCCCACTACGAGCAGTACTTC.

The chain employs TRBV6-6 and TRBJ2-1; 11 positions match TRBD1. Losses at the gene ends were 8 bases for V and 4 bases for J; bases not matched to a gene: 7. The germline V gene has CDR1 MNHNY and CDR2 SVGAGI (reference sequence). This CDR3 contains 15 residues. CDR3 residues: CASETGTGGYNEQFF. The CDR3, as DNA: TGTGCCAGCGAGACCGGGACAGGGGGATACAATGAGCAGTTCTTC.

This chain uses TRBV7-9 with TRBJ2-7; weak D call: TRBD2 (6 bases). V was pared by 1 base and J by 0 bases, with 10 bases between. The CDR3 has 15 residues. The V gene's germline CDR1 is SEHNR and CDR2 FQNEAQ (reference sequence). The CDR3 sequence is CASSLVAESSYEQYF. CDR3 DNA sequence: TGTGCCAGCAGCTTAGTAGCGGAGTCCTCCTACGAGCAGTACTTC.

The CDR3 DNA reads as TGTGCCAGCAGCTCGGGACTAGCGCCAAATGAGCAGTTCTTC. It encodes CASSSGLAPNEQFF. The chain uses TRBV7-9 and TRBJ2-1; 10 bases map to TRBD2. This CDR3 has 14 residues. Germline loops: CDR1 SEHNR, CDR2 FQNEAQ (reference sequence). V gave up 4 bases and J gave up 7 bases; unmatched junction bases: 4.

CDR3 DNA sequence: TGTGCCAGCACCACCTCCAGACAACTAGCGGAGGAAGAAGAGACCCAGTACTTC. Translating it yields CASTTSRQLAEEEETQYF. The V gene is TRBV7-9, the J gene TRBJ2-5; 8 nucleotides align to TRBD2. Germline CDR1 SEHNR, CDR2 FQNEAQ (reference sequence). This CDR3 has 18 amino acids. V shed 7 bases, J shed 3 bases, and the junction held 19 bases outside the gene matches.

The table lists this clone with a count of one. The genes are TRBV19 and TRBJ2-7, with a weak D call TRBD2 (5 bases). Trimming took 1 base from V and 3 from J, leaving 7 bases between them. CDR1 and CDR2 from the germline V gene are LNHDA and SQIVND (reference sequence). This CDR3 contains 13 residues. DNA of the CDR3: TGTGCCAGTAGTATAGCGGGGATCTACGAGCAGTACTTC. Translated: CASSIAGIYEQYF.

The chain joins TRBV5-6 to TRBJ2-7, with a tentative D call TRBD1 (6 bases). Per the germline V gene, CDR1 is SGHDT and CDR2 is YYEEEE. The CDR3 loop spans 15 amino acids. V lost 1 base and J lost 0, with 11 bases in between. This CDR3 is CASSLRTRGSYEQYF. CDR3 nucleotide sequence: TGTGCCAGCAGCTTGAGAACCAGGGGCTCCTACGAGCAGTACTTC.

The chain is built from TRBV27 and TRBJ2-2; TRBD1 is a possible D gene (6 bases). Trimming removed 10 bases from V and 0 bases from J, with 12 bases in between. The CDR3 totals 14 residues. Germline V gives CDR1 MNHEY, CDR2 SMNVEV (reference sequence). CDR3 sequence reads: CATRQDTNTGELFF. CDR3 nucleotides: TGTGCCACTAGACAGGACACGAACACCGGGGAGCTGTTTTTT.

The chain combines TRBV2 with TRBJ2-1, with 11 nucleotides matching TRBD2. With 6 bases clipped from V and 8 bases from J, the junction kept 9 bases outside the gene matches. CDR3 length equals 15 residues. Germline V gene data show CDR1 as SNHLY and CDR2 as FYNNEI. The CDR3 region is CASRQGLADRDEQFF. CDR3 coding DNA: TGTGCCAGCAGGCAGGGACTAGCGGATCGTGATGAGCAGTTCTTC.

The V gene is TRBV6-1, the J gene TRBJ1-1; the match to TRBD1 covers 10 bases. The ends lost 6 bases at V and 6 bases at J; junction bases unmatched: 10. Germline assignment: CDR1 MNHNS and CDR2 SASEGT. There are 15 residues in the CDR3. CDR3 loop: CASREPGQGSAEAFF. The CDR3 nucleotides are TGTGCCAGCAGGGAGCCGGGACAGGGGAGCGCTGAAGCTTTCTTT.

The chain combines TRBV7-9 with TRBJ2-1, with a tentative D call TRBD2 (5 bases). There are 13 residues in the CDR3. Trimming shortened V by 1 base and J by 6 bases, and 7 bases separated the two germline ends. Germline CDR1 reads SEHNR; CDR2 reads FQNEAQ (reference sequence). The CDR3 region is CASSLGGSNEQFF. CDR3 bases: TGTGCCAGCAGCTTAGGAGGGTCCAATGAGCAGTTCTTC.

This rearrangement joins TRBV5-1 to TRBJ2-7, with 11 bases that match TRBD1. The V segment lost 0 bases and the J segment 4 bases; nucleotides outside the gene matches: 6. CDR1 and CDR2 (germline): SGHRS, YFSETQ. The CDR3 runs to 16 residues. DNA of the CDR3: TGCGCCAGCAGCTTGGGTGGACAGGGGGCATCTTACGAGCAGTACTTC. Protein sequence: CASSLGGQGASYEQYF.

The chain has TRBV19 and TRBJ2-1; 9 nucleotides agree with TRBD2. V shed 3 bases and J 4 bases; nucleotides not matched to a gene: 4. The CDR3 has 15 amino acids. Germline V gene data show CDR1 as LNHDA and CDR2 as SQIVND (reference sequence). The DNA for the CDR3 is TGTGCCAGTAGTATCGGGACTAGCCAGTACAATGAGCAGTTCTTC. Translation: CASSIGTSQYNEQFF.

The gene calls are TRBV27 and TRBJ2-2, with no clear D. The germline V and J ends were trimmed by 3 bases and 9 bases, with 5 bases remaining between them. This CDR3 contains 11 residues. Germline values: CDR1 MNHEY, CDR2 SMNVEV (reference sequence). The CDR3 DNA is TGTGCCAGCAGTTTGGGCCGGGAGCTGTTTTTT. As protein: CASSLGRELFF.

This chain joins TRBV7-3 and TRBJ2-3; the match to TRBD2 covers 7 bases. Germline loops: CDR1 SGHTA, CDR2 FQGTGA. With 3 bases clipped from V and 1 base from J, the junction kept 1 base outside the gene matches. The CDR3 length is 14 residues. CDR3 amino acids: CASSLLAGTDTQYF. CDR3 in DNA: TGTGCCAGCAGCTTGCTAGCGGGCACAGATACGCAGTATTTT.

This clone was observed a single time. In the same sample, other DNA sequences code for this CDR3. J is TRBJ1-2 and V is TRBV27; D is perhaps TRBD1 (5 bases). Trimming stripped 2 bases from V and 3 bases from J, with 7 bases between. Germline values: CDR1 MNHEY, CDR2 SMNVEV (reference sequence). CDR3 size: 13 residues. The CDR3 nucleotides read TGTGCCAGCAGTTTAGGACAATACTATGGCTACACCTTC. Residues: CASSLGQYYGYTF.

As regards this clone: Sequence at one end of the junction differs from germline and may be a read error. J is TRBJ2-7 and V is TRBV6-1; no firm D call. The CDR3 has 15 amino acids. Germline V gene data show CDR1 as MNHNS and CDR2 as SASEGT. The CDR3 here is CASTASSGVSHEQYF. CDR3 coding DNA: TGTGCCAGCACCGCCTCGTCGGGTGTCTCCCACGAGCAGTACTTC.

The chain uses TRBV18 and TRBJ2-7; D is perhaps TRBD2 (5 bases). Germline values: CDR1 KGHSH, CDR2 LQKENI. This CDR3 is built from 15 residues. V lost 1 base, J lost 2 bases, and 12 bases lay in between. The CDR3 reads CASSPRPPGTYEQYF. CDR3 in DNA: TGTGCCAGCTCACCACGGCCTCCGGGGACCTACGAGCAGTACTTC.

This chain uses TRBV11-2 with TRBJ2-3; 14 bases map to TRBD2. There are 16 residues in the CDR3. CDR1 is SGHAT and CDR2 is FQNNGV in the germline V gene. Trimming removed 5 bases from V and 6 bases from J; junction bases left unmatched: 7. CDR3 in amino acids: CASSTGLAGGIDTQYF. CDR3 sequence (DNA): TGTGCCAGCAGCACCGGACTAGCGGGAGGAATCGATACGCAGTATTTT.

This clone has a single count. The chain combines TRBV19 with TRBJ2-3; 8 bases align to TRBD1. Germline loops: CDR1 LNHDA, CDR2 SQIVND (reference sequence). This CDR3 has 15 amino acids. J was trimmed by 3 bases and V by 6 bases; bases with no gene match: 8. CDR3: CASSLGQGWTDTQYF. For the CDR3, the DNA is TGTGCCAGTAGCCTAGGACAGGGTTGGACAGATACGCAGTATTTT.

This chain links TRBV7-8 with TRBJ2-3; 8 positions match TRBD1. Germline V gene lookup returns CDR1 SGHVS and CDR2 FQNEAQ. V shed 6 bases and J 2 bases; nucleotides not matched to a gene: 7. The CDR3 is 15 residues long. Here the CDR3 reads CASSPRTGYTDTQYF. CDR3 DNA: TGTGCCAGCAGTCCCCGGACAGGGTACACAGATACGCAGTATTTT.

The CDR3 here is CASSLPEGFGELFF. In DNA form, the CDR3 reads TGTGCCAGCAGCTTACCGGAGGGGTTCGGGGAGCTGTTTTTT. V gene TRBV7-9 combines with J gene TRBJ2-2, with D perhaps TRBD2 (6 bases). Trimming left V 2 bases short and J 7 bases short, with 11 bases between. CDR1 and CDR2 from the germline V gene are SEHNR and FQNEAQ (reference sequence). CDR3 length: 14 residues.

This CDR3 is CASSVRDRERNEQFF. The CDR3 coding sequence is TGTGCCAGCAGCGTCCGGGACAGGGAGCGGAATGAGCAGTTCTTC. V is TRBV14 and J is TRBJ2-1, with 9 bases lining up with TRBD1. The V segment lost 5 bases and the J segment 7 bases; nucleotides outside the gene matches: 9. The CDR3 runs 15 residues. CDR1 SGHDN and CDR2 FVKESK come from the germline V gene. The full variable domain, its missing parts supplied by reference TRBV14 and TRBJ2-1, is EAGVTQFPSHSVIEKGQTVTLRCDPISGHDNLYWYRRVMGKEIKFLLHFVKESKQDESGMPNNRFLAERTGGTYSTLKVQPAELEDSGVYFCASSVRDRERNEQFFGPGTRLTVL.